This section outlines one T cell receptor beta chain sequence together with its context. There are many counts of this clonotype. It has no known antigen specificity. One base away there is no much larger clone; base qualities are not given. This entry belongs to a study of T cells in Graves' hyperthyroidism and ophthalmopathy (dated by TCRdb to the late 2010s). General notes on the study: Peripheral blood was collected at initial diagnosis, before any treatment. A discovery cohort of roughly 100 patients, approximately 45 with Graves' ophthalmopathy and 57 with stable Graves' hyperthyroidism, was used to find distinguishing TCR V-J signatures. Prospective prediction of ophthalmopathy was tested in an independent validation cohort of 18 to 20 hyperthyroidism patients and 15 to 17 patients who later progressed to ophthalmopathy. The 90 to 100 discovery patients were randomly split 7:3 into training and test sets. In addition, the study compared T-cell repertoires in thyroid tissue and in blood from 6 or 7 Graves' hyperthyroidism patients. After sampling, hyperthyroidism patients received methimazole starting at 30 mg daily, and ophthalmopathy patients received high-dose intravenous methylprednisolone. The paper describes TCR Vbeta CDR3 sequencing of 140 or so peripheral blood samples, made up of 43 ophthalmopathy patients, 70 to 75 hyperthyroidism patients and roughly 17 progressor patients. Study-wide findings and limitations: No statistical method was used to set the sample size in advance, and investigators knew the group allocation. Most expanded thyroid clonotypes (frequency above 0.001) were also detected in blood, a finding suggesting that blood repertoires may reflect thyroid immune responses. In validation, the model predicted progression to ophthalmopathy a median of approximately 6.6 months before onset, with roughly 70% sensitivity and about 72% specificity. In cross-validation, a model built on a 13 V-J signature told ophthalmopathy apart from stable hyperthyroidism with less than 90% sensitivity and about 81% specificity, and in testing the same model reached 80%/75%.

The TCR beta CDR3 regions were amplified from RNA transcripts. A first-round RT-PCR of the TCR CDR3 used the HTBI primer set with the Qiagen OneStep RT-PCR kit. Libraries were constructed in a second round of multiplex PCR, after which size selection and purification were carried out. Paired-end sequencing of the libraries was performed with 100 bp reads on an Illumina HiSeq2000. The paper's processing steps were these. SOAPnuke was used to process the raw data, with reads discarded if the reads contained adapters or uncalled bases, had a mean Phred below 15, or lacked an exact constant-primer or identifier match. COPE v1.2.5 was used to merge the high-quality paired reads, and each unique nucleotide sequence was defined as a clonotype. MiTCR v1.1 was used to align clonotypes to the IMGT TRBV, TRBD and TRBJ reference segments. The analysis included only V-J combinations with a frequency above 0.0001, which together covered more than 98% of the repertoires. A TCS score was defined as the ratio between F50 (clonal expansion) and ExV (chaos), using BLOSUM62-based TCRdist between CDR3 peptides within each V-J. Welch's t-statistics and random forest reduced fewer than 550 V-J features to under 15, which were used in a naive Bayes classifier (R e1071). In TCRdb, the public reads were trimmed at Q25 with fastp and aligned with MiXCR, with productive beta chains retained. Duplicate CDR3 protein sequences are folded into a single record with the most common DNA and genes. The V and J calls follow TCRdb's processing rather than the paper's. Across this sample there are 500,000 to 650,000 distinct CDR3 sequences, with roughly 15% seen only once. The ten biggest clones cover under 15% of the sample.

Ophthalmopathy patients had moderately to severely active disease, with a Clinical Activity Score of 3 or more, a NOSPECS grade of 4 or more, and a disease duration of less than 3 months. Patients with uncontrolled infections, other autoimmune diseases, pregnancy or lactation were excluded. Diagnoses were established on the basis of clinical symptoms, serum thyroxine and TRAb, thyroid ultrasound, and orbital computed tomography. PBMCs were isolated from roughly 10 ml of fresh peripheral blood by Ficoll-Paque density gradient centrifugation. Total RNA was extracted with Trizol reagent, and quality was checked on an Agilent 2100 Bioanalyzer. The sequence was obtained from a woman between 50 and 59 years old with Graves' ophthalmopathy. Sequencing was performed on blood.

The bases read TGTGCCAGCAGCCTCTCGGACAGGGCCAGGACTGAAGCTTTCTTT. This yields the protein CASSLSDRARTEAFF. The rearranged segments are TRBV7-3 and TRBJ1-1; TRBD1 agrees with 8 junctional bases. Trimming takes 5 bases off V and 5 bases off J; junction bases not matched to a gene: 10. Including the terminal cysteine and phenylalanine, the CDR3 comprises 15 residues. This entry keeps only the CDR3 DNA: 45 bases, framed from base 1. CDR1 and CDR2, looked up from the germline V gene, are SGHTA and FQGTGA.